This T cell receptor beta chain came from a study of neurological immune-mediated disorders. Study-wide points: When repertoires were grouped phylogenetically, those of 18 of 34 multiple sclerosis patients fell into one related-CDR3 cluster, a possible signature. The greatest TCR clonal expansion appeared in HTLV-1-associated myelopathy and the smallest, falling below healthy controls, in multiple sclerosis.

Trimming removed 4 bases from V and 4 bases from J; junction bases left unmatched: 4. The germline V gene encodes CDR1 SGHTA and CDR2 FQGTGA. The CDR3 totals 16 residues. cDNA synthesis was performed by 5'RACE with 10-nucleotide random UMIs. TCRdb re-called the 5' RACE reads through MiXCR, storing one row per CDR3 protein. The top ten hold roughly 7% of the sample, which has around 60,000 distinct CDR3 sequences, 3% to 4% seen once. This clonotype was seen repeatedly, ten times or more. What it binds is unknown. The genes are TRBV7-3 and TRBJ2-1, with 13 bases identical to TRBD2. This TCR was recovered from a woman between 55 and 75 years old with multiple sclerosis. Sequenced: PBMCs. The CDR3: CASSSGLAGAYNEQFF. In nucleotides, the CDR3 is TGTGCCAGCAGCTCCGGACTAGCGGGGGCGTACAATGAGCAGTTCTTC.